This entry lists 14 T cell receptor beta chains sequenced from one sample in a study of CD8 T cells in Susac syndrome. RNA totalling about 0.5 to 1 ug underwent reverse transcription with random hexamers. Each CDR3 protein gets one entry after TCRdb re-called the immunoSEQ multiplex PCR reads with MiXCR. The repertoire consists of around 150,000 distinct CDR3 sequences, with approximately 93% occurring once and the leading ten covering 0.075% to 0.095%. The sequenced material came from CD4+ T cells from PBMCs. The receptors shown here come from a human donor with multiple sclerosis.

The chain uses TRBV19 and TRBJ2-7; D might be TRBD2 (5 bases). Germline assignment: CDR1 LNHDA and CDR2 SQIVND (reference sequence). V lost 8 bases and J lost 5, with 16 bases in between. CDR3 length: 13 residues. The CDR3 here is CASARGPGDEQYF. DNA of the CDR3: TGTGCCAGTGCGAGAGGGCCCGGGGACGAGCAGTACTTC.

The chain uses TRBV6-6 and TRBJ2-1; 7 nucleotides align to TRBD2. The V segment lost 5 bases and the J segment 1 base; nucleotides outside the gene matches: 5. CDR1 and CDR2 from the germline V gene are MNHNY and SVGAGI (reference sequence). The CDR3 spans 15 residues. CDR3 bases: TGTGCCAGCAGTGGAACTAGCGAATCCTACAATGAGCAGTTCTTC. Translating it yields CASSGTSESYNEQFF.

The chain links TRBV5-4 to TRBJ1-2; D gene uncertain. V was shortened by 4 bases and J by 0 bases, with 10 bases between the two germline ends. The CDR3 contains 14 residues. Looked up from germline, CDR1 is SGHNT and CDR2 is YYREEE (reference sequence). The CDR3 sequence: CASSLASANYGYTF. CDR3 in DNA: TGTGCCAGCAGCCTCGCTTCGGCTAACTATGGCTACACCTTC. The complete variable domain, with remaining parts taken from reference TRBV5-4 and TRBJ1-2, reads ETGVTQSPTHLIKTRGQQVTLRCSSQSGHNTVSWYQQALGQGPQFIFQYYREEENGRGNFPPRFSGLQFPNYSSELNVNALELDDSALYLCASSLASANYGYTFGSGTRLTVV.

This chain connects TRBV5-1 to TRBJ2-1, with D possibly matching TRBD2 (6 bases). The CDR3 consists of 16 residues. Trimming shortened V by 0 bases and J by 1 base, and 11 bases separated the two germline ends. The germline V gene has CDR1 SGHRS and CDR2 YFSETQ. The CDR3 DNA follows: TGCGCCAGCAGCTTGGATTCCGCGGGATCCTACAATGAGCAGTTCTTC. Its protein is CASSLDSAGSYNEQFF.

CDR3 sequence reads: CASSYGQSSTDTQYF. The CDR3 coding sequence is TGTGCCAGCAGTTACGGACAGTCTAGCACAGATACGCAGTATTTT. V and J are TRBV2 and TRBJ2-3, with a possible D match to TRBD1 (6 bases). The germline V and J ends were trimmed by 5 bases and 0 bases, with 12 bases remaining between them. The CDR3 contains 15 residues. Germline CDR1 is SNHLY and CDR2 is FYNNEI.

The chain links TRBV6-1 to TRBJ2-2; D not certain. The CDR3 sequence is 13 residues long. Germline assignment: CDR1 MNHNS and CDR2 SASEGT. The V end lost 2 bases, the J end lost 5 bases, and 6 bases lay between the germline ends. The CDR3 sequence: CASSETETGELFF. In DNA, the CDR3 is TGTGCCAGCAGTGAAACAGAGACCGGGGAGCTGTTTTTT.

The J gene is TRBJ2-3, the V gene TRBV5-1; tentatively, D is TRBD1 (8 bases). CDR1 and CDR2 from the germline V gene are SGHRS and YFSETQ. This CDR3 comprises 14 residues. The V and J ends lost 4 bases and 5 bases respectively, with 14 bases between them. CDR3 DNA sequence: TGCGCCAGCAGCATACAGGGGGAGGGAGATACGCAGTATTTT. Residues: CASSIQGEGDTQYF.

The rearrangement links TRBV15 to TRBJ1-5, with no clear D. CDR1 is LNHNV, CDR2 YYDKDF, per germline (reference sequence). V was clipped by 0 bases and J by 6 bases, with 6 bases between them. This CDR3 has 13 residues. The CDR3 sequence is CATSREGFQPQHF. Written as DNA, the CDR3 is TGTGCCACCAGCAGAGAGGGTTTTCAGCCCCAGCATTTT.

V and J are TRBV7-9 and TRBJ2-2; TRBD2 agrees at 12 bases. The CDR3 extends over 15 amino acids. Germline CDR1 SEHNR, CDR2 FQNEAQ (reference sequence). The ends lost 5 bases at V and 5 bases at J; junction bases unmatched: 3. CDR3 bases: TGTGCCAGCAGCCTCGGGACTAGCGGGACCGGGGAGCTGTTTTTT. This codes for CASSLGTSGTGELFF.

The gene calls are TRBV20-1 and TRBJ1-2; 7 nucleotides line up with TRBD1. Germline values: CDR1 DFQATT, CDR2 SNEGSKA (reference sequence). The CDR3 is 14 amino acids. V shed 1 base, J shed 7 bases, and the junction held 9 bases outside the gene matches. The CDR3 spells CSARAPTGDRGYTF. Here the CDR3 DNA reads TGCAGTGCTAGAGCACCTACAGGGGACCGTGGCTACACCTTC.

J is TRBJ1-3 and V is TRBV10-3; no clear D. Looked up from germline, CDR1 is ENHRY and CDR2 is SYGVKD. The CDR3 loop spans 14 amino acids. V was trimmed by 2 bases and J by 4 bases, leaving 9 bases between them. CDR3 nucleotide sequence: TGTGCCATCAGTGAGGCGGCAGGCGGAAACACCATATATTTT. It is translated as CAISEAAGGNTIYF.

This sequence joins TRBV5-1 and TRBJ2-1; no clear D gene. V dropped 0 bases and J dropped 7 bases, with 8 bases sitting between them. The CDR3 has 13 residues. Germline CDR1 and CDR2: SGHRS and YFSETQ. The chain's CDR3 is CASSLGPQNEQFF. The CDR3 DNA reads TGCGCCAGCAGCTTGGGACCCCAGAATGAGCAGTTCTTC.

This chain links TRBV28 with TRBJ1-1, with D perhaps TRBD1 (6 bases). Germline V gene sequence: CDR1 MDHEN, CDR2 SYDVKM. The CDR3 covers 13 residues. V gave up 6 bases and J gave up 2 bases, with 10 bases separating them. CDR3 DNA: TGTGCCAGCAGAGTAGGGGGAAACACTGAAGCTTTCTTT. Translated, it gives CASRVGGNTEAFF.

J is TRBJ2-6 and V is TRBV14, with a weak D call TRBD1 (6 bases). The germline V gene has CDR1 SGHDN and CDR2 FVKESK. The CDR3 has 16 amino acids. V was trimmed by 6 bases and J by 0 bases, leaving 12 bases between them. The CDR3 DNA follows: TGTGCCAGCAGTTTGTACAGGGACTCTGGGGCCAACGTCCTGACTTTC. Translating gives CASSLYRDSGANVLTF.